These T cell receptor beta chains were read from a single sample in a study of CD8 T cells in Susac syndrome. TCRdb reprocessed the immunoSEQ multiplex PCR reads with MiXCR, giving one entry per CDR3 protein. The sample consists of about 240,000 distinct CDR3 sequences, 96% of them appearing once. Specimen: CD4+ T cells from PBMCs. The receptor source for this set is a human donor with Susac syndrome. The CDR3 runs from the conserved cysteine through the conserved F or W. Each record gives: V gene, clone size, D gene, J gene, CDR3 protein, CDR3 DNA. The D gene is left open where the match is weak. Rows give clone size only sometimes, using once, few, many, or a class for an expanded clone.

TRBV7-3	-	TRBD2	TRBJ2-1	CASGLAGYNEQFF	TGTGCCAGTGGACTAGCGGGATACAATGAGCAGTTCTTC
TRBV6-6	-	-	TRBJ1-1	CASSNRVEAFF	TGTGCCAGCAGTAACAGGGTTGAAGCTTTCTTT
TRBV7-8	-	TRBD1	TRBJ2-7	CASSQGQGTYEQYF	TGTGCCAGCAGCCAGGGACAGGGAACCTACGAGCAGTACTTC
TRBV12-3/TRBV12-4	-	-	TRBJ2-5	CASTTGEGQETQYF	TGTGCCAGCACTACAGGGGAGGGCCAAGAGACCCAGTACTTC
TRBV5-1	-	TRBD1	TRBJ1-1	CASSRDSAEAFF	TGCGCCAGCAGCCGGGACAGTGCAGAGGCTTTCTTT
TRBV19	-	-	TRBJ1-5	CASMQGNQPQHF	TGTGCCAGTATGCAAGGGAATCAGCCCCAGCATTTT
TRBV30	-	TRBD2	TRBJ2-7	CAWGTSGTYEQYF	TGTGCCTGGGGGACTAGCGGGACCTACGAGCAGTACTTC
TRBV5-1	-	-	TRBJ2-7	CASSERGSGLYEQYF	TGCGCCAGCAGCGAGAGAGGGAGTGGGCTCTACGAGCAGTACTTC
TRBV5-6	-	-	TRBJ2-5	CASSFGTRAIAETQYF	TGTGCCAGCAGCTTCGGGACCAGAGCCATTGCGGAGACCCAGTACTTC
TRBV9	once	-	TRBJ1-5	CASSVDGQLHQPQHF	TGTGCCAGCAGCGTAGATGGGCAGCTCCATCAGCCCCAGCATTTT
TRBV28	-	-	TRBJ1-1	CASSLSVMNTEAFF	TGTGCCAGCAGTTTATCTGTCATGAACACTGAAGCTTTCTTT